The rows below give T cell receptor beta chains drawn from one sample of a study of shared clonotypes between healthy human individuals. Sequencing used immunoSEQ multiplex PCR; TCRdb keeps in-frame clones, though not all of them. The sample consists of some 2.3 million clones, approximately 95% of them appearing once. The material sequenced was naive CD4+ T cells from PBMCs. Every receptor here comes from a man between 18 and 35 years old in good health. Some clones in this sample may be carry-over from other donors' samples. The CDR3 runs from the conserved cysteine through the conserved F or W. A D gene is named only where the DNA matches it firmly. Only part of the rows carry a size: once, few, many, or a class if the clone is expanded.

abundance: -; d_gene: -; j_gene: TRBJ1-4; v_gene: TRBV9; CDR3nt: TGTGCCAGCAGCATGGCCCTTGGGAGGGATGAAAAACTGTTTTTT; CDR3aa: CASSMALGRDEKLFF
abundance: -; d_gene: -; j_gene: TRBJ2-1; v_gene: TRBV29-1; CDR3nt: TGCAGCGTCGCGAGTCCGGTCAGCGGTCTTAAGCAGTTCTTC; CDR3aa: CSVASPVSGLKQFF
abundance: -; d_gene: -; j_gene: TRBJ1-1; v_gene: TRBV5-1; CDR3nt: TGCGCCAGCAGCTTTGATCTCCGAGGTTTGATTACTGAAGCTTTCTTT; CDR3aa: CASSFDLRGLITEAFF
abundance: -; d_gene: -; j_gene: TRBJ2-5; v_gene: TRBV5-4; CDR3nt: TGTGCCAGCAGCCCTCCGACGGGCCAAGAGACCCAGTACTTC; CDR3aa: CASSPPTGQETQYF
abundance: -; d_gene: -; j_gene: TRBJ1-2; v_gene: TRBV19; CDR3nt: TGTGCCAGTAGTTTCCGACGGAACTATGGCTACACCTTC; CDR3aa: CASSFRRNYGYTF
abundance: -; d_gene: -; j_gene: TRBJ1-2; v_gene: TRBV28; CDR3nt: TGTGCCAGCATAATTACCGGAGGTGGAGGCTACACCTTC; CDR3aa: CASIITGGGGYTF
abundance: -; d_gene: TRBD2; j_gene: TRBJ2-1; v_gene: TRBV28; CDR3nt: TGTGCCAGCAGTTCTCGAGTAAGCGGGAGTGATGAGCAGTTCTTC; CDR3aa: CASSSRVSGSDEQFF
abundance: -; d_gene: -; j_gene: TRBJ2-7; v_gene: TRBV7-2; CDR3nt: TGTGCCAGCAGCGACCGGGACCCAGCCGGAGAGCAGTACTTC; CDR3aa: CASSDRDPAGEQYF
abundance: -; d_gene: -; j_gene: TRBJ2-7; v_gene: TRBV10-3; CDR3nt: TGTGCCATCAGTGACACCTCCTACGAGCAGTACTTC; CDR3aa: CAISDTSYEQYF
abundance: once; d_gene: TRBD1; j_gene: TRBJ2-2; v_gene: TRBV5-4; CDR3nt: TGTGCCAGCAGCGTGGACAGGGCTCGGACCGGGGAGCTGTTTTTT; CDR3aa: CASSVDRARTGELFF
abundance: -; d_gene: -; j_gene: TRBJ2-1; v_gene: TRBV29-1; CDR3nt: TGCAGCGTGGAAGGCACAGGTCACGATGAGCAGTTCTTC; CDR3aa: CSVEGTGHDEQFF
abundance: -; d_gene: -; j_gene: TRBJ2-1; v_gene: TRBV29-1; CDR3nt: TGCAGCGTTCCAGGAGGGTACAATGAGCAGTTCTTC; CDR3aa: CSVPGGYNEQFF
abundance: -; d_gene: TRBD2; j_gene: TRBJ2-7; v_gene: TRBV10-2; CDR3nt: TGCGCCAGCATAGAGCGGGAAGGGGCCGGGGCCCCCTACGAGCAGTACTTC; CDR3aa: CASIEREGAGAPYEQYF
abundance: -; d_gene: -; j_gene: TRBJ1-5; v_gene: TRBV4-2; CDR3nt: TGTGCCAGCAGCTTGGAGGTTAGTCAGCCCCAGCATTTT; CDR3aa: CASSLEVSQPQHF
abundance: -; d_gene: -; j_gene: TRBJ1-1; v_gene: TRBV28; CDR3nt: TGTGCCAGCAGTCAGTACTTCGAGGACACTGAAGCTTTCTTT; CDR3aa: CASSQYFEDTEAFF
abundance: once; d_gene: -; j_gene: TRBJ2-7; v_gene: TRBV6-1; CDR3nt: TGTGCCAGCAGTGAAAACAGCTACGAGCAGTACTTC; CDR3aa: CASSENSYEQYF
abundance: -; d_gene: -; j_gene: TRBJ2-3; v_gene: TRBV19; CDR3nt: TGTGCCAGTACTAGCCAAACCGGGGATACGCAGTATTTT; CDR3aa: CASTSQTGDTQYF
abundance: -; d_gene: TRBD1; j_gene: TRBJ1-2; v_gene: TRBV28; CDR3nt: TGTGCCAGCAGTCTACCTCGGGGACAGGGGTGGGGCTACACCTTC; CDR3aa: CASSLPRGQGWGYTF
abundance: -; d_gene: TRBD1; j_gene: TRBJ1-1; v_gene: TRBV18; CDR3nt: TGTGCCAGCTCAGCCGGGACAGCGAACACTGAAGCTTTCTTT; CDR3aa: CASSAGTANTEAFF
abundance: -; d_gene: -; j_gene: TRBJ2-1; v_gene: TRBV29-1; CDR3nt: TGCAGCGTTGGAGGGGGTGCAGTCAATGAGCAGTTCTTC; CDR3aa: CSVGGGAVNEQFF
abundance: -; d_gene: TRBD2; j_gene: TRBJ2-1; v_gene: TRBV11-2; CDR3nt: TGTGCCAGCAGCCAAGGACTAGCGGGAGTGAGGAACAATGAGCAGTTCTTC; CDR3aa: CASSQGLAGVRNNEQFF
abundance: -; d_gene: TRBD1; j_gene: TRBJ1-5; v_gene: TRBV28; CDR3nt: TGTGCCAGCAGTTCCCGGGACAGGGGCAATCAGCCCCAGCATTTT; CDR3aa: CASSSRDRGNQPQHF
abundance: -; d_gene: -; j_gene: TRBJ1-4; v_gene: TRBV18; CDR3nt: TGTGCCAGCTCACCGGAGGGCGAAAAACTGTTTTTT; CDR3aa: CASSPEGEKLFF
abundance: -; d_gene: -; j_gene: TRBJ2-3; v_gene: TRBV7-3; CDR3nt: TGTGCCAGCAGCAGGGGGCAATACGGGAGTAAGACAGATACGCAGTATTTT; CDR3aa: CASSRGQYGSKTDTQYF
abundance: -; d_gene: TRBD2; j_gene: TRBJ2-7; v_gene: TRBV2; CDR3nt: TGTGCCAGCGATACTAGCCGGGGACTAACCTACGAGCAGTACTTC; CDR3aa: CASDTSRGLTYEQYF
abundance: -; d_gene: -; j_gene: TRBJ1-3; v_gene: TRBV9; CDR3nt: TGTGCCAGCAGCGTAGCCGGGGCTGGAAACACCATATATTTT; CDR3aa: CASSVAGAGNTIYF
abundance: few; d_gene: -; j_gene: TRBJ1-5; v_gene: TRBV10-3; CDR3nt: TGTGCCATCAGTGAGTCCGTCAGCAATCAGCCCCAGCATTTT; CDR3aa: CAISESVSNQPQHF